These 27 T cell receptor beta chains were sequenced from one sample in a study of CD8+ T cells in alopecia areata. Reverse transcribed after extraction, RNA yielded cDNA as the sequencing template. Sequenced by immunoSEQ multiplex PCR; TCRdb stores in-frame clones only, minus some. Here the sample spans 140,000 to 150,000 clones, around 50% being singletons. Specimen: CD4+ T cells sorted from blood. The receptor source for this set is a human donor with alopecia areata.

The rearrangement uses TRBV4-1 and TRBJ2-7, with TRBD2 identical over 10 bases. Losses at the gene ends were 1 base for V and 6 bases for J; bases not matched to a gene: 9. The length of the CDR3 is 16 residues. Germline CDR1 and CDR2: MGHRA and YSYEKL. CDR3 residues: CASSQVGLAGVTEQYF. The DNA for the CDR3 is TGCGCCAGCAGCCAAGTAGGCCTAGCGGGAGTCACCGAGCAGTACTTC.

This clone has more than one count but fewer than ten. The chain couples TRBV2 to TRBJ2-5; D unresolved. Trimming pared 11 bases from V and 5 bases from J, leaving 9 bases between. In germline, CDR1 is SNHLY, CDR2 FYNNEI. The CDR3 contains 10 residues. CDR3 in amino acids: CAASRETQYF. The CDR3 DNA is TGTGCCGCCTCCCGGGAGACCCAGTACTTC.

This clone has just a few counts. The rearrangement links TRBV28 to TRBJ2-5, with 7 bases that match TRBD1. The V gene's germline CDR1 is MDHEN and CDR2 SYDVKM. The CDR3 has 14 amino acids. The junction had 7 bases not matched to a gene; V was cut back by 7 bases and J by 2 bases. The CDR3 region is CASTEGALQETQYF. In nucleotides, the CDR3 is TGTGCCAGCACCGAGGGGGCTTTACAAGAGACCCAGTACTTC.

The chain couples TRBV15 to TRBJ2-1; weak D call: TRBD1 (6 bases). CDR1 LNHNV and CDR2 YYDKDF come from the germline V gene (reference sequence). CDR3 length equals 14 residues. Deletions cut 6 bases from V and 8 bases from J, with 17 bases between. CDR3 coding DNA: TGTGCCACCAGAAGGGACACCACGGGCGATGAGCAGTTCTTC. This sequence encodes CATRRDTTGDEQFF.

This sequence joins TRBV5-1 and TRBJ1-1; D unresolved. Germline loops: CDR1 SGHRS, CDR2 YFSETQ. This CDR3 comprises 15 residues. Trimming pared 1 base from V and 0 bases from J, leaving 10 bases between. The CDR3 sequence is CASSLLSSLNTEAFF. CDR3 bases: TGCGCCAGCAGCTTGCTCTCTTCTTTGAACACTGAAGCTTTCTTT.

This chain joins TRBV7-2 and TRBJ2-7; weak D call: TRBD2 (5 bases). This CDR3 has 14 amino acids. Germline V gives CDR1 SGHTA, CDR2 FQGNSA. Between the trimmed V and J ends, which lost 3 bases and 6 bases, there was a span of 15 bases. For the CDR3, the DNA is TGTGCCAGCAGCTTTCCCCCGGAGGAATGCGAGCAGTACTTC. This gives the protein CASSFPPEECEQYF.

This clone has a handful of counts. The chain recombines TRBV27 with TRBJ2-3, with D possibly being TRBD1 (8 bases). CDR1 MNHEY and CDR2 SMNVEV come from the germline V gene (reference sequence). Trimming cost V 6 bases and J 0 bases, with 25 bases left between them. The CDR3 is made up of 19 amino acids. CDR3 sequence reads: CASRDRVFIAGISTDTQYF. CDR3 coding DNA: TGTGCCAGCAGGGACAGGGTCTTTATAGCGGGTATTAGCACAGATACGCAGTATTTT.

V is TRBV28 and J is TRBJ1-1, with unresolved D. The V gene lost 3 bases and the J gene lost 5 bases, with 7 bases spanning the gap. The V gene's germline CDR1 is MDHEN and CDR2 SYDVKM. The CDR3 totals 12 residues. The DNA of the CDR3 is TGTGCCAGCAGTTTCAAAGGTACTGAAGCTTTCTTT. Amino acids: CASSFKGTEAFF.

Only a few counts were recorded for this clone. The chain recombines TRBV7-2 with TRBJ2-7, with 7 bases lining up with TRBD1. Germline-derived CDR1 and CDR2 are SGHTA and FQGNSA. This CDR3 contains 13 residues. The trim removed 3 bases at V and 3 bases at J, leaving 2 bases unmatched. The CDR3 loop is CASSLDRNYEQYF. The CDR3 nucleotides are TGTGCCAGCAGCTTGGACAGGAACTACGAGCAGTACTTC.

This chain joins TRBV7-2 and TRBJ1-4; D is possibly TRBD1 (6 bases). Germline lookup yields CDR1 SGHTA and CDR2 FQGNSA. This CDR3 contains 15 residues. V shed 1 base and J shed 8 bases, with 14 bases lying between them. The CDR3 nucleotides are TGTGCCAGCAGCTTAGTTAGGGGGTATTCCGAAAAACTGTTTTTT. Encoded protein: CASSLVRGYSEKLFF.

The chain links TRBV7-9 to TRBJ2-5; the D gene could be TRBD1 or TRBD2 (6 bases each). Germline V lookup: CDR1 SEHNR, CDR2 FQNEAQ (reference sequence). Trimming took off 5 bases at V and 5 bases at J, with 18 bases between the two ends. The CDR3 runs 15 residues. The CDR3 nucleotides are TGTGCCAGCAGCCGCCCTGGGGGGCTCCGGGAGACCCAGTACTTC. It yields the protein CASSRPGGLRETQYF. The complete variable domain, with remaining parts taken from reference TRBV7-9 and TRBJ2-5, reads DTGVSQNPRHKITKRGQNVTFRCDPISEHNRLYWYRQTLGQGPEFLTYFQNEAQLEKSRLLSDRFSAERPKGSFSTLEIQRTEQGDSAMYLCASSRPGGLRETQYFGPGTRLLVL.

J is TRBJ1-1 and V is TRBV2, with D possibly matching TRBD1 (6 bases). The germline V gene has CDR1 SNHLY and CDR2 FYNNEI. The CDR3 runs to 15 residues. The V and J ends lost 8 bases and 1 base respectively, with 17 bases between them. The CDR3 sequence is CASGTGRSANTEAFF. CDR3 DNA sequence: TGTGCCAGCGGTACAGGGAGGTCGGCGAACACTGAAGCTTTCTTT.

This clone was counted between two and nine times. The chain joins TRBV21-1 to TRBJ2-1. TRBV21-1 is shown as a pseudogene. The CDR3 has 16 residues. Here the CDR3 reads CASSKRAGYSYNEQFF. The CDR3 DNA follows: TGTGCCAGCAGCAAAAGGGCAGGTTATTCCTACAATGAGCAGTTCTTC.

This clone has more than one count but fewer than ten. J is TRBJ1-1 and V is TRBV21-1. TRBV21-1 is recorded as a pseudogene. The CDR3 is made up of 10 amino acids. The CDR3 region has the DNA TGTGCCAGCAGCGCCCGCGCGACTTTCTTT. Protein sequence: CASSARATFF.

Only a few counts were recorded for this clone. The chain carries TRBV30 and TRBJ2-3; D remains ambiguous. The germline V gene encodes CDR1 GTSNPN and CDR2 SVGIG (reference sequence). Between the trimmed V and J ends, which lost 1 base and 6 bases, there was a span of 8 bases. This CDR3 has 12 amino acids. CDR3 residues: CAWSALPDTQYF. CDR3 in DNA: TGTGCCTGGAGTGCTCTCCCCGATACGCAGTATTTT.

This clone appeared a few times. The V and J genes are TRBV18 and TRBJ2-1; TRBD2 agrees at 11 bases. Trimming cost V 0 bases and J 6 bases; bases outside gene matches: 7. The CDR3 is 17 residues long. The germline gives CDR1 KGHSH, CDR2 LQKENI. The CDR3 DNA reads TGTGCCAGCTCACCACCGAGCGTAGCGGGAGGGTCCAATGAGCAGTTCTTC. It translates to CASSPPSVAGGSNEQFF.

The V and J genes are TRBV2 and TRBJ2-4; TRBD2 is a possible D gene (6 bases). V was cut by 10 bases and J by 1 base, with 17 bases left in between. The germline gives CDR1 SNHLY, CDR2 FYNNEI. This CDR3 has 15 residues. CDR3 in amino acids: CATQLGGTAKNIQYF. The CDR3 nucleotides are TGTGCCACCCAACTTGGCGGGACGGCCAAAAACATTCAGTACTTC.

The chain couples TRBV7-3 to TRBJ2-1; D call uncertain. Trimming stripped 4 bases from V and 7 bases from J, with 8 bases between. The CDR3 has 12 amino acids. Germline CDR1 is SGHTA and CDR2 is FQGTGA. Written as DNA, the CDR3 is TGTGCCAGCAGCTCAGACGGGAATGAGCAGTTCTTC. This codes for CASSSDGNEQFF.

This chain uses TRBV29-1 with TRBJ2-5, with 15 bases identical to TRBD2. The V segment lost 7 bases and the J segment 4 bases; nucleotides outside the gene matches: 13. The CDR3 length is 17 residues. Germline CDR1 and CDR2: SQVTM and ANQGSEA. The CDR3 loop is CSAKVRTSGRVGETQYF. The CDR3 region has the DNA TGCAGCGCCAAAGTTCGGACTAGCGGGAGGGTGGGAGAGACCCAGTACTTC.

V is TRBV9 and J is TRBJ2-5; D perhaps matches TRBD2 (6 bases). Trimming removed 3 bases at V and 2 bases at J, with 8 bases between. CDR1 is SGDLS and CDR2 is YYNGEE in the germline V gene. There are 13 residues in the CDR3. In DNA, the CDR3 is TGTGCCAGCAGCGAGGGACTTCAAGAGACCCAGTACTTC. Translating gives CASSEGLQETQYF.

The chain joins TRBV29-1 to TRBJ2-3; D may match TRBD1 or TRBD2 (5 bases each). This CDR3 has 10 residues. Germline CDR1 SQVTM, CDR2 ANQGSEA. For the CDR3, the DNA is TGCAGTGGGACGTCAGATACGCAGTATTTT. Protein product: CSGTSDTQYF.

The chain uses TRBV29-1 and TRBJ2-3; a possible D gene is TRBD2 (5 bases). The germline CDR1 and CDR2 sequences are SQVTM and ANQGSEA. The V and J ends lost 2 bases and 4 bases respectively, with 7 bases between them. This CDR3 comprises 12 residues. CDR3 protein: CSVENGADTQYF. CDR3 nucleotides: TGCAGCGTTGAAAACGGGGCAGATACGCAGTATTTT.

The CDR3 nucleotides are TGCAGCGTTGCCGGACAGCCCATACTCTCCGAGCAGTACTTC. Translated: CSVAGQPILSEQYF. The J gene is TRBJ2-7, the V gene TRBV29-1; perhaps TRBD1 as D (6 bases). CDR1 is SQVTM, CDR2 ANQGSEA, per germline. This CDR3 comprises 14 residues. Trimming cost V 4 bases and J 6 bases, with 19 bases left between them.

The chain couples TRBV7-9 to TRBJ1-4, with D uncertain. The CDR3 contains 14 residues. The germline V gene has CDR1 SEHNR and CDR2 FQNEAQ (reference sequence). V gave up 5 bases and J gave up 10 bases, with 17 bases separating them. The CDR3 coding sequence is TGTGCCAGCAGCGCAGGACCCAGCCTCGGAAAACTGTTTTTT. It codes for CASSAGPSLGKLFF.

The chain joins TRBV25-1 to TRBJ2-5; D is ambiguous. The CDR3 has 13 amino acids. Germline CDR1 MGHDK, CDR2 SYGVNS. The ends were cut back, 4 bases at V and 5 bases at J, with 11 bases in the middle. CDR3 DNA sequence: TGTGCCAGCAGTGCGGTGGTTGTCGAGACCCAGTACTTC. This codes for CASSAVVVETQYF.

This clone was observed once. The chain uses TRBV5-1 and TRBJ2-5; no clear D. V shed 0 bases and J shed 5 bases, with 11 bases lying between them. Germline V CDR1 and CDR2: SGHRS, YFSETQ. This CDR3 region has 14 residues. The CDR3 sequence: CASSLGQPRETQYF. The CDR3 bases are TGCGCCAGCAGCTTGGGACAACCAAGGGAGACCCAGTACTTC.

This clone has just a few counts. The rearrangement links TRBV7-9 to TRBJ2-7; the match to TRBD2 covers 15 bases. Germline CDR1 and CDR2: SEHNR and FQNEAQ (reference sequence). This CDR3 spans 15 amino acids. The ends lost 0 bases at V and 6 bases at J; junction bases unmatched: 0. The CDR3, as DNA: TGTGCCAGCAGCTTAGCGGGACTAGCGGGAGGCGAGCAGTACTTC. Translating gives CASSLAGLAGGEQYF. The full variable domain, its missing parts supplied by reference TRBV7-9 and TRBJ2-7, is DTGVSQNPRHKITKRGQNVTFRCDPISEHNRLYWYRQTLGQGPEFLTYFQNEAQLEKSRLLSDRFSAERPKGSFSTLEIQRTEQGDSAMYLCASSLAGLAGGEQYFGPGTRLTVT.